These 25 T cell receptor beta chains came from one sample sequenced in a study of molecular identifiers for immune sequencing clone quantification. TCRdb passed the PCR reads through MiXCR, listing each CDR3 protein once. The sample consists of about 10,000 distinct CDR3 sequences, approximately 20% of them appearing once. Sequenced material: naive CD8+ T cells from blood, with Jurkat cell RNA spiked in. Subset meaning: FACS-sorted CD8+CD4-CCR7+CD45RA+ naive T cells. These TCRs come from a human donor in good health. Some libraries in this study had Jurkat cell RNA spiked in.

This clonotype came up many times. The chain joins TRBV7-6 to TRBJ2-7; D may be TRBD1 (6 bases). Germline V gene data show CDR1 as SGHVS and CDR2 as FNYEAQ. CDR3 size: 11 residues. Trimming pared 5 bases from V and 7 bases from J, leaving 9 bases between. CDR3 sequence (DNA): TGTGCCAGCAGCAGTGGACAGGAGCAGTACTTC. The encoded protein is CASSSGQEQYF.

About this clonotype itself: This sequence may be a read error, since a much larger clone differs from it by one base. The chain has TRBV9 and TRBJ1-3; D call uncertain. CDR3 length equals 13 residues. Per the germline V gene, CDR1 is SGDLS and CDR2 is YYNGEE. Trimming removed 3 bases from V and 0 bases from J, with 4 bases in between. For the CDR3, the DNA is TGTGCCAGCAGCGCGAACTCTGGAAACACCATATATTTT. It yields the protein CASSANSGNTIYF. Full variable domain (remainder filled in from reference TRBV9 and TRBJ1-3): DSGVTQTPKHLITATGQRVTLRCSPRSGDLSVYWYQQSLDQGLQFLIQYYNGEERAKGNILERFSAQQFPDLHSELNLSSLELGDSALYFCASSANSGNTIYFGEGSWLTVV.

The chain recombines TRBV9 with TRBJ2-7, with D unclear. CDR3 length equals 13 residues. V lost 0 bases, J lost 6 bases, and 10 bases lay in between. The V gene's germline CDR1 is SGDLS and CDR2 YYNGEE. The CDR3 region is CASSVEPISEQYF. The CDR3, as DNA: TGTGCCAGCAGCGTAGAGCCTATCTCCGAGCAGTACTTC.

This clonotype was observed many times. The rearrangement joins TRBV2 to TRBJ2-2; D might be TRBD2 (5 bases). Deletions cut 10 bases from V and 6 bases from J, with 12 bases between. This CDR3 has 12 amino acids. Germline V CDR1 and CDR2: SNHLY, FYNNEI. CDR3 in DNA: TGTGCCACCCAGGCCGGGGCCGGGGAGCTGTTTTTT. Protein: CATQAGAGELFF.

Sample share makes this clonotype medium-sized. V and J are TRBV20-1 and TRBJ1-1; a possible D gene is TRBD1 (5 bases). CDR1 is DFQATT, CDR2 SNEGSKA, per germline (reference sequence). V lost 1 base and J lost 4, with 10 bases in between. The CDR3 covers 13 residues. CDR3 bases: TGCAGTGCTAGAGGGCTTGGGGGCACTGAAGCTTTCTTT. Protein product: CSARGLGGTEAFF.

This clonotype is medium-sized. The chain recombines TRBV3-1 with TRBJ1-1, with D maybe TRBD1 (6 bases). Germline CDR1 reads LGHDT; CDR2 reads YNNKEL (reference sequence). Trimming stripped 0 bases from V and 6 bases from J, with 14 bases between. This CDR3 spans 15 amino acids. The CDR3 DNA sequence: TGTGCCAGCAGCCAAGACGGGGGCTTCTTCCCTGAAGCTTTCTTT. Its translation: CASSQDGGFFPEAFF.

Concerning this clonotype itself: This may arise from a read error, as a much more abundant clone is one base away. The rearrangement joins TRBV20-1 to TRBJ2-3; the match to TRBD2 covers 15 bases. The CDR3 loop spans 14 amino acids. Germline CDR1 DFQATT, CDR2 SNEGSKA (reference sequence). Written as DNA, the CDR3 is TGCAGTGCCGGGACTAGCGGGAGGACAGATTCGCAGTATTTT. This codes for CSAGTSGRTDSQYF.

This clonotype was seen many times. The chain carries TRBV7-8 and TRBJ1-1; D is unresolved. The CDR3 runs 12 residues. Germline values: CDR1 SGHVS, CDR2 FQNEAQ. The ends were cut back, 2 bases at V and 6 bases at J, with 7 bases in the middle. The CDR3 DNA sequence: TGTGCCAGCAGCTTAAAGTATGCTGAAGCTTTCTTT. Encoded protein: CASSLKYAEAFF.

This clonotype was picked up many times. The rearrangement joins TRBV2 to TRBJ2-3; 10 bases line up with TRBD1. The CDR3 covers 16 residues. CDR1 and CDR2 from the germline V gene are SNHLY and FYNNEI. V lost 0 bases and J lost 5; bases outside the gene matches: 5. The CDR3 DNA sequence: TGTGCCAGCAGTGAAGCGGGACAGGGGCTACAAGATACGCAGTATTTT. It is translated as CASSEAGQGLQDTQYF. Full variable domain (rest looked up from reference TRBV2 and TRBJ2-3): EPEVTQTPSHQVTQMGQEVILRCVPISNHLYFYWYRQILGQKVEFLVSFYNNEISEKSEIFDDQFSVERPDGSNFTLKIRSTKLEDSAMYFCASSEAGQGLQDTQYFGPGTRLTVL.

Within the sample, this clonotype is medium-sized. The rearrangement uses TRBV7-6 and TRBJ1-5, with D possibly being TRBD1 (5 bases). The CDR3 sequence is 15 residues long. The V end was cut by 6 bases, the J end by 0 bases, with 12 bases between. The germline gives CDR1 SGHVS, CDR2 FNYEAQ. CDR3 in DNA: TGTGCCAGCAGAGAGGGGCCGTATAGCAATCAGCCCCAGCATTTT. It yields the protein CASREGPYSNQPQHF.

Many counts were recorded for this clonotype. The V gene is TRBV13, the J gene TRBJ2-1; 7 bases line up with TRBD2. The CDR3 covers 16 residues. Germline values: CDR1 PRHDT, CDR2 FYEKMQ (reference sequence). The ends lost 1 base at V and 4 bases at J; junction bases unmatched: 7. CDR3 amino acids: CASSLVVASGYNEQFF. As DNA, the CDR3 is TGTGCCAGCAGCTTAGTGGTGGCTAGCGGTTACAATGAGCAGTTCTTC. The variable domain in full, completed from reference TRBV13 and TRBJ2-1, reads AAGVIQSPRHLIKEKRETATLKCYPIPRHDTVYWYQQGPGQDPQFLISFYEKMQSDKGSIPDRFSAQQFSDYHSELNMSSLELGDSALYFCASSLVVASGYNEQFFGPGTRLTVL.

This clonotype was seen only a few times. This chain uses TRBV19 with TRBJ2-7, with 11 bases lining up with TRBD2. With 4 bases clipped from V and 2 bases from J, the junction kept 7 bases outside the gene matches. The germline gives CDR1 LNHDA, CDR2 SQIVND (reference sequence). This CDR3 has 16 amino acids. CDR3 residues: CASSTWGLAEPYEQYF. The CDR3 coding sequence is TGTGCCAGTAGTACCTGGGGACTAGCGGAACCCTACGAGCAGTACTTC.

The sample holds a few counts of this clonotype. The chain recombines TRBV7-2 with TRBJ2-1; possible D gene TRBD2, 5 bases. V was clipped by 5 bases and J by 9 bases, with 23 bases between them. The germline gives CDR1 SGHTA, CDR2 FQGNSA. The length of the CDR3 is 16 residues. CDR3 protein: CASSEGSEDVRGEQFF. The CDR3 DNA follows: TGTGCCAGCAGCGAAGGGTCGGAGGACGTTCGGGGTGAGCAGTTCTTC.

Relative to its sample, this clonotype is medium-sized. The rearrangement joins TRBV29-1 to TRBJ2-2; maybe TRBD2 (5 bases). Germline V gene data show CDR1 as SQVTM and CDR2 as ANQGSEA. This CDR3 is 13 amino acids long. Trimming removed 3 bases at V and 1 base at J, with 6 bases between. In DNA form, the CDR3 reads TGCAGCGTTGACGGGAAGAACACCGGGGAGCTGTTTTTT. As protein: CSVDGKNTGELFF.

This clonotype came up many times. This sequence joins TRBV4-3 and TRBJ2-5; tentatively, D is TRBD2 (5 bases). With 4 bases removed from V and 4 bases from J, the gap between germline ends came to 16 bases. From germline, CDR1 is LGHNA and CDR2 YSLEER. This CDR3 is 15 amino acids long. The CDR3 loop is CASSPYSGGGETQYF. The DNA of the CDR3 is TGCGCCAGCAGCCCGTATTCGGGTGGAGGAGAGACCCAGTACTTC.

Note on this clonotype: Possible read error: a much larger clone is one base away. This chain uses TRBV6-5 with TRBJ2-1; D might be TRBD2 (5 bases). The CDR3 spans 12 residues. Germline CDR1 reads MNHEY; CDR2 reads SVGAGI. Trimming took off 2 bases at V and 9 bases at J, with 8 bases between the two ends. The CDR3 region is CASSYVGVEQFF. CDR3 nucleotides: TGTGCCAGCAGTTACGTCGGGGTTGAGCAGTTCTTC.

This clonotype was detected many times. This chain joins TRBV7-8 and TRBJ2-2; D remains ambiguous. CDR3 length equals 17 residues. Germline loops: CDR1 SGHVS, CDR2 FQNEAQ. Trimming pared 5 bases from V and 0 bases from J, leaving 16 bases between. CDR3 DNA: TGTGCCAGCAGCCCCAACACAGAACCTCCGAACACCGGGGAGCTGTTTTTT. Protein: CASSPNTEPPNTGELFF. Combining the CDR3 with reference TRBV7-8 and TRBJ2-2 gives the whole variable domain GAGVSQSPRYKVAKRGQDVALRCDPISGHVSLFWYQQALGQGPEFLTYFQNEAQLDKSGLPSDRFFAERPEGSVSTLKIQRTQQEDSAVYLCASSPNTEPPNTGELFFGEGSRLTVL.

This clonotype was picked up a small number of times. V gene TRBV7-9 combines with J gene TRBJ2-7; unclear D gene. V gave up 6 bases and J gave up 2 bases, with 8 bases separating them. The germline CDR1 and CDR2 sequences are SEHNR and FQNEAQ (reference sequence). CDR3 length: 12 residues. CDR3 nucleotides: TGTGCCAGCAGACGGAATACCTACGAGCAGTACTTC. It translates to CASRRNTYEQYF.

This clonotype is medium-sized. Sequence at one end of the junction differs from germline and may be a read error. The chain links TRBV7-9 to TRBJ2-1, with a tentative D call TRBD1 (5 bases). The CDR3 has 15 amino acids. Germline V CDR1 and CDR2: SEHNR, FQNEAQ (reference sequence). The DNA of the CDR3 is TGTGCCAGCAGCTCTGACAGAATCTCCTTCAATGAGCAGTTCTTC. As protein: CASSSDRISFNEQFF. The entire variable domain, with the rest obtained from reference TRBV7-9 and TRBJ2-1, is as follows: DTGVSQNPRHKITKRGQNVTFRCDPISEHNRLYWYRQTLGQGPEFLTYFQNEAQLEKSRLLSDRFSAERPKGSFSTLEIQRTEQGDSAMYLCASSSDRISFNEQFFGPGTRLTVL.

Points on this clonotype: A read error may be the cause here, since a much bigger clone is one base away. The CDR3 sequence: CASRPRTEAQETQYF. Written as DNA, the CDR3 is TGTGCCAGCAGGCCGCGGACGGAGGCCCAAGAGACCCAGTACTTC. The gene calls are TRBV2 and TRBJ2-5; TRBD2 might be the D (5 bases). The V end lost 6 bases, the J end lost 1 base, and 15 bases lay between the germline ends. The CDR3 extends over 15 amino acids. The V gene's germline CDR1 is SNHLY and CDR2 FYNNEI.

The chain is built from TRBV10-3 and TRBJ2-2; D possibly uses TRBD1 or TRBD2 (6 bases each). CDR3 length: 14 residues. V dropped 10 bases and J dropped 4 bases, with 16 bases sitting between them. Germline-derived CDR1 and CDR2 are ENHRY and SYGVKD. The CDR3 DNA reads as TGTGCCACCGAGGGCAGGGGAGGCACCGGGGAGCTGTTTTTT. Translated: CATEGRGGTGELFF.

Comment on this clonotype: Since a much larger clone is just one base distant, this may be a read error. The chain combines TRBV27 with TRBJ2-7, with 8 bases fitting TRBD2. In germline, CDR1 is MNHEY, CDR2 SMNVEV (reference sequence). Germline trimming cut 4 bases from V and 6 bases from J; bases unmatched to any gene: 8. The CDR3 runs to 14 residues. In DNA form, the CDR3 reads TGTGCCAGCAGTTACAGCGGGGGAACCTGCGAGCAGTACTTC. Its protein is CASSYSGGTCEQYF.

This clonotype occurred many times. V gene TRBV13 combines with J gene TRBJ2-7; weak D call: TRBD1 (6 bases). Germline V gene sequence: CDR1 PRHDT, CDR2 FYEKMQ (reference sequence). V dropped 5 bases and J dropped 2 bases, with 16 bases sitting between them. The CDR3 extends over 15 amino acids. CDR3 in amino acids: CASSLGAGGPYEQYF. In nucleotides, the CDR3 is TGTGCCAGCAGCCTGGGGGCAGGCGGTCCCTACGAGCAGTACTTC.

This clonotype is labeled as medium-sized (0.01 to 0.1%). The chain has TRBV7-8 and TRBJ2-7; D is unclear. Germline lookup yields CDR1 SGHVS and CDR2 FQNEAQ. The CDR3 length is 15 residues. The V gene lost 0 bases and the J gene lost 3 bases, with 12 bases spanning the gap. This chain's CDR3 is CASSLAPGLSYEQYF. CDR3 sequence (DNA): TGTGCCAGCAGCTTAGCTCCGGGTCTAAGCTACGAGCAGTACTTC. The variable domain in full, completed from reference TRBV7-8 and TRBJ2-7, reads GAGVSQSPRYKVAKRGQDVALRCDPISGHVSLFWYQQALGQGPEFLTYFQNEAQLDKSGLPSDRFFAERPEGSVSTLKIQRTQQEDSAVYLCASSLAPGLSYEQYFGPGTRLTVT.

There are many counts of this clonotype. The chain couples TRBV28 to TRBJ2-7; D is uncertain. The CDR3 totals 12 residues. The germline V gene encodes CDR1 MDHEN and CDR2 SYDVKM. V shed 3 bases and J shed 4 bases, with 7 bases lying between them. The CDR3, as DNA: TGTGCCAGCAGTTTGGGCCTTTACGAGCAGTACTTC. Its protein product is CASSLGLYEQYF.